Below, one T cell receptor beta chain is given with its context. This entry is derived from a study of control samples from healthy donors and cancer patients. The CDR3 sequence is 14 residues long. Trimming removed 2 bases at V and 6 bases at J, with 8 bases between. The germline gives CDR1 SGHTA, CDR2 FQGTGA. The protocol was immunoSEQ multiplex PCR, while the TCRdb copy is restricted to in-frame clones and leaves out a portion. The profile shows 55,000 to 90,000 clones, 84% of them singletons. The TCR comes from a man over 45 in good health. Material: blood. This chain uses TRBV7-3 with TRBJ1-6; D is possibly TRBD1 (5 bases). In DNA, the CDR3 is TGTGCCAGCAGCTTACAGGGATTTAATTCACCCCTCCACTTT. It is translated as CASSLQGFNSPLHF.